Listed below are T cell receptor beta chains from one sample, sequenced in a study of T cells expressing NK-cell markers. With the 5' RACE reads reprocessed, TCRdb shows one record per CDR3 protein and no DNA. The sample holds 130,000 to 150,000 distinct CDR3 sequences. The sample comprised blood T cells: a sorted CD56 or NKG2C T cell subset, CD4+ or CD8+ T cells, or bulk PBMC T cells (not recorded which). The origin of the receptors is a man aged 18 to 30 in good health. Each CDR3 is given with its conserved first and last residue.

cdr3_aa: CASSYDPQSVDTQYF
j_call: TRBJ2-3
v_call: TRBV6-2/TRBV6-3

cdr3_aa: CASSPVGQGNTIYF
j_call: TRBJ1-3
v_call: TRBV6-1

cdr3_aa: CASSHEGLGQPQHF
j_call: TRBJ1-5
v_call: TRBV4-1

cdr3_aa: CASSSPGTASSGNTIYF
j_call: TRBJ1-3
v_call: TRBV7-9

cdr3_aa: CASSQVEQGGHEQFF
j_call: TRBJ2-1
v_call: TRBV14

cdr3_aa: CASTWTANTGELFF
j_call: TRBJ2-2
v_call: TRBV25-1

cdr3_aa: CASSQDSGGVGRYNEQFF
j_call: TRBJ2-1
v_call: TRBV4-3

cdr3_aa: CASVPRLGGTVAGELFF
j_call: TRBJ2-2
v_call: TRBV7-9

cdr3_aa: CATLRTSGSTSLWTDTQYF
j_call: TRBJ2-3
v_call: TRBV10-3

cdr3_aa: CASSFKQGYNYEQYF
j_call: TRBJ2-7
v_call: TRBV6-2/TRBV6-3

cdr3_aa: CASSLYEISTVFTGELFF
j_call: TRBJ2-2
v_call: TRBV11-2

cdr3_aa: CASSEAVQGGWETQYF
j_call: TRBJ2-5
v_call: TRBV2

cdr3_aa: CASSEVVPGGYTF
j_call: TRBJ1-2
v_call: TRBV2

cdr3_aa: CASSGGGTRGYQETQYF
j_call: TRBJ2-5
v_call: TRBV25-1

cdr3_aa: CATSRDRTRTGELFF
j_call: TRBJ2-2
v_call: TRBV15

cdr3_aa: CAWSVVGNEQFF
j_call: TRBJ2-1
v_call: TRBV30

cdr3_aa: CASSLLAGKDEQYF
j_call: TRBJ2-7
v_call: TRBV28

cdr3_aa: CASSRSGNTEAFF
j_call: TRBJ1-1
v_call: TRBV11-3

cdr3_aa: CASTDWTGNTEAFF
j_call: TRBJ1-1
v_call: TRBV12-3/TRBV12-4

cdr3_aa: CATSDLDTQYF
j_call: TRBJ2-3
v_call: TRBV24-1

cdr3_aa: CASLTDTGGVYEQYF
j_call: TRBJ2-7
v_call: TRBV7-8

cdr3_aa: CASSIDSYYEQYF
j_call: TRBJ2-7
v_call: TRBV14

cdr3_aa: CASSSVEGSSYNEQFF
j_call: TRBJ2-1
v_call: TRBV12-3/TRBV12-4

cdr3_aa: CSARTESTDTQYF
j_call: TRBJ2-3
v_call: TRBV20-1

cdr3_aa: CASSRVRGLDSPLHF
j_call: TRBJ1-6
v_call: TRBV7-3

cdr3_aa: CASSLDSGITYNEQFF
j_call: TRBJ2-1
v_call: TRBV7-6

cdr3_aa: CSVQGSNYGYTF
j_call: TRBJ1-2
v_call: TRBV29-1

cdr3_aa: CASSQLAGTRGSYNEQFF
j_call: TRBJ2-1
v_call: TRBV12-3/TRBV12-4

cdr3_aa: CSARVLAGQHNEQFF
j_call: TRBJ2-1
v_call: TRBV20-1

cdr3_aa: CASSQDPGSGAYEQYF
j_call: TRBJ2-7
v_call: TRBV4-2

cdr3_aa: CASLLAGGFRNEQFF
j_call: TRBJ2-1
v_call: TRBV12-3/TRBV12-4

cdr3_aa: CASSPEDYLQETQYF
j_call: TRBJ2-5
v_call: TRBV4-2

cdr3_aa: CASSLEGTSGSYTGELFF
j_call: TRBJ2-2
v_call: TRBV11-2

cdr3_aa: CASSPDGRTQYF
j_call: TRBJ2-3
v_call: TRBV5-1

cdr3_aa: CASSSGQGNQPQHF
j_call: TRBJ1-5
v_call: TRBV6-2/TRBV6-3

cdr3_aa: CASSPNRGTGELFF
j_call: TRBJ2-2
v_call: TRBV4-3

cdr3_aa: CASSSDQYNEQFF
j_call: TRBJ2-1
v_call: TRBV6-5

cdr3_aa: CASSLFIRRGAYVEQYF
j_call: TRBJ2-7
v_call: TRBV11-2

cdr3_aa: CASSQDHSGELFF
j_call: TRBJ2-2
v_call: TRBV4-2

cdr3_aa: CSARDRVGQGMNTEAFF
j_call: TRBJ1-1
v_call: TRBV20-1